The clone carrying this TCR beta chain occurred a few times. The target antigen is unknown. The data were taken from a study of CD8+CD57+ T cells in acquired aplastic anemia. Overall study results and limits: CD8+ Simpson's diversity showed no significant patient-control difference. Common to patients and controls were roughly 30 CD8+ CDR3 sequences.

TCR beta VDJ and CDR3 profiles were obtained from a genomic DNA template. TCRdb redid the calling of the reads with MiXCR, one entry per CDR3 protein. The data contain about 220,000 distinct CDR3 sequences, roughly 35% of them singletons. V was trimmed by 0 bases and J by 0 bases, leaving 7 bases between them. Germline V CDR1 and CDR2: SGHRS, YFSETQ. The CDR3 spans 15 residues. The chain has TRBV5-1 and TRBJ2-1; unclear D gene. Sequenced material: sorted CD4+, CD8+, or CD8+CD57+ T cells (not recorded which) from PBMCs. The sequence derives from a human donor in good health, serving as a control. CDR3 DNA: TGCGCCAGCAGCTTGGTAAGAGGCTCCTACAATGAGCAGTTCTTC. Translated, it gives CASSLVRGSYNEQFF.